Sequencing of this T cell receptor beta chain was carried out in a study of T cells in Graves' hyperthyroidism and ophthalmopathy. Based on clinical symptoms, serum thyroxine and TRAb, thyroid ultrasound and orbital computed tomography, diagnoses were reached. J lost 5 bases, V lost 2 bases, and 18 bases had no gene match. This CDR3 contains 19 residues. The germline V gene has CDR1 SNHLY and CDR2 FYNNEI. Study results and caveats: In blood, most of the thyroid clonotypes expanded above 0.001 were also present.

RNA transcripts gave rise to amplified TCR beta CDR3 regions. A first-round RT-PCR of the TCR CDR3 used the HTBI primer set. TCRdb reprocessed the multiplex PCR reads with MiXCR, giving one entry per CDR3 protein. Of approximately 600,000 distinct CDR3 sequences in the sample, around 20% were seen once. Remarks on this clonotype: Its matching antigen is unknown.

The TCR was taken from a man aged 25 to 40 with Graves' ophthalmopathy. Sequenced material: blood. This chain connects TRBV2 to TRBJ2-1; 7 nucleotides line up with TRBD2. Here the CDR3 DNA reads TGTGCCAGCAGTGAACGGACTAGGAATTTTTTGGTCGCCCACAATGAGCAGTTCTTC. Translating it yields CASSERTRNFLVAHNEQFF.